In this sample, the clone carrying this T cell receptor beta chain turned up many times. Its antigen is as yet unknown. This specimen belongs to a study of T cells in Graves' hyperthyroidism and ophthalmopathy. Broader study findings: The model predicted ophthalmopathy a median around six months before onset.

TCR beta CDR3 region amplification was performed from RNA transcripts. First-round RT-PCR targeting the TCR CDR3 was performed with the HTBI primer set. TCRdb reprocessed the multiplex PCR reads via MiXCR and lists one record per CDR3 protein. The table includes hundreds of thousands of distinct CDR3 sequences, around 16% detected once. This CDR3 is built from 13 residues. V lost 3 bases, J lost 7 bases, and 13 bases lay in between. Germline CDR1 and CDR2: SQVTM and ANQGSEA. Input material: blood. The clonotype originates from a woman in her thirties with Graves' hyperthyroidism. The chain employs TRBV29-1 and TRBJ2-1; D may be TRBD1 or TRBD2 (5 bases each). Written as DNA, the CDR3 is TGCAGCGTTGAGGACCGGGACGTTAATGAGCAGTTCTTC. Its protein product is CSVEDRDVNEQFF.